Reported below is one T cell receptor (beta chain). The antigen is undetermined. Germline and junction disagree at one end, which may indicate a read error. This entry belongs to a study of breast tumors, draining lymph nodes, adjacent tissues. TCRdb analysed the multiplex PCR reads with MiXCR anew, one entry per CDR3 protein. Among around 300,000 distinct CDR3 sequences listed, over 25% were seen once. The lymph nodes were axillary draining lymph nodes from breast cancer patients. Points from the study as a whole: Luminal-like breast cancer showed significantly greater tumor-nontumor repertoire similarity than basal-like breast cancer did.

The CDR3 is made up of 14 amino acids. Germline-derived CDR1 and CDR2 are KGHDR and SFDVKD. Sequencing was done on a sample of axillary lymph node tissue. The V gene is TRBV24-1, the J gene TRBJ2-1; 7 nucleotides line up with TRBD2. This receptor was taken from a female donor with breast cancer. Some clones in this sample may be carry-over from other donors' samples. CDR3 in DNA: TGTGCCGCCAGTGGGGGGGGGTCTTCGGATGAGCAGTTCTTC. Its translation: CAASGGGSSDEQFF.